The T cell receptor (beta chain) under discussion was sequenced for a study of regulatory T cells in long-lasting Graves disease. For the study at large: It was over 5 years of antithyroid drugs, with positive TSH receptor antibodies, that meant persistent Graves' disease. Notes on the study in general: Among the persistent patients, fewer than 3,000 public clonotypes were shared, more than the 966 shared among new patients.

In regard to this clonotype: The antigen remains unidentified. This likely stems from a read error, as it lies one base from a far larger clone. Because it lacks the conserved phenylalanine or tryptophan at the end, this CDR3 is likely a read error.

The CDR3 is 13 residues long. CDR1 and CDR2 (germline): MNHEY, SVGAGI. Trimming removed 2 bases at V and 5 bases at J, with 9 bases between. In building TCR beta libraries, iRepertoire HTBI primers were used together with Arm-PCR of CDR3 regions. TCRdb redid the calling of the multiplex PCR reads with MiXCR, one entry per CDR3 protein. Counted here are about 460,000 distinct CDR3 sequences, roughly 23% occurring once; the ten biggest clones make up about an eighth. Time point: persistent/refractory GD, antithyroid drugs over 5 years with positive TRAb. Making the TCR library involved RNA that had been extracted from PBMCs. Patients were enrolled at an endocrinology department in Xi'an, China. Around 8.2 milliliters of peripheral blood went into EDTA tubes.

The gene calls are TRBV6-5 and TRBJ2-5; TRBD1 or TRBD2 may be the D gene (5 bases each). The sequenced sample was peripheral blood mononuclear cells (PBMCs), obtained when the disease was refractory, from a patient treated with antithyroid drugs. This sequence was found in a female donor with Graves disease. CDR3 protein: CASSYLGTETQYL. CDR3 sequence (DNA): TGTGCCAGCAGTTACCTGGGGACGGAGACCCAGTACCTC.